This is a list of T cell receptor beta chains from one sample in a study of CD8+ T cells in alopecia areata. TCRdb's table, derived via immunoSEQ multiplex PCR, lists solely in-frame clones and lacks some. The sample consists of approximately 100,000 clones, 40% to 45% of them appearing once. The sample taken for sequencing was CD4+ T cells sorted from blood. These receptors all come from a human donor with alopecia areata. The CDR3 runs from the conserved cysteine through the conserved F or W. Each record gives: D gene, V gene, J gene, clone size, CDR3 protein, CDR3 DNA. A D gene is named only where the DNA matches it firmly. Clone size is not always given. Where it is, it says once, few, many or a class for expanded clones.

>TRBD1|TRBV4-1|TRBJ1-5|NA
CASSQAFGQGVFQPQHF
TGCGCCAGCAGCCAAGCTTTTGGACAGGGTGTGTTTCAGCCCCAGCATTTT
>NA|TRBV30|TRBJ1-5|few
CAWNRNSNQPQHF
TGTGCCTGGAACAGAAATAGCAATCAGCCCCAGCATTTT
>NA|TRBV29-1|TRBJ1-2|few
CSVLLGAQGLSGYTF
TGCAGCGTTCTCCTAGGGGCCCAGGGATTGAGCGGCTACACCTTC
>NA|TRBV29-1|TRBJ1-2|NA
CSVDYYGYTF
TGCAGCGTTGACTACTATGGCTACACCTTC
>TRBD2|TRBV2|TRBJ2-1|NA
CASTKGLAGGNEQFF
TGTGCCAGCACCAAGGGACTAGCGGGAGGCAATGAGCAGTTCTTC
>NA|TRBV30|TRBJ2-7|once
CAWSVAYEQYF
TGTGCCTGGAGTGTCGCCTACGAGCAGTACTTC
>TRBD1|TRBV5-1|TRBJ2-1|NA
CASSLVQGAGNEQFF
TGCGCCAGCAGCTTGGTACAGGGGGCCGGCAATGAGCAGTTCTTC
>NA|TRBV5-1|TRBJ2-2|NA
CASSLRVMNTGELFF
TGCGCCAGCAGCTTAAGGGTAATGAACACCGGGGAGCTGTTTTTT
>NA|TRBV30|TRBJ2-4|once
CAWRAALAKNIQYF
TGTGCCTGGAGAGCGGCCCTAGCCAAAAACATTCAGTACTTC
>NA|TRBV30|TRBJ2-2|NA
CAWSDFGIGELFF
TGTGCCTGGAGTGACTTTGGGATCGGGGAGCTGTTTTTT
>NA|TRBV9|TRBJ1-1|NA
CASSPGPANTEAFF
TGTGCCAGCAGCCCGGGACCGGCGAACACTGAAGCTTTCTTT
>NA|TRBV29-1|TRBJ2-2|NA
CSVELGVGPLGGELFF
TGCAGCGTTGAACTTGGGGTTGGTCCTTTAGGCGGGGAGCTGTTTTTT
>NA|TRBV5-4|TRBJ2-2|few
CASSLRNTGELFF
TGTGCCAGCAGCTTACGGAACACCGGGGAGCTGTTTTTT
>NA|TRBV30|TRBJ2-5|once
CAWNEYILGTQYF
TGTGCCTGGAACGAGTACATTCTGGGGACCCAGTACTTC
>NA|TRBV28|TRBJ2-7|NA
CASSFTREQYF
TGTGCCAGCAGTTTTACGCGCGAGCAGTACTTC
>NA|TRBV29-1|TRBJ1-1|NA
CSVAQQGTEAFF
TGCAGCGTTGCTCAACAGGGTACTGAAGCTTTCTTT
>NA|TRBV30|TRBJ1-4|NA
CAWSPGRRATNEKLFF
TGTGCCTGGAGTCCCGGGCGGAGGGCAACTAATGAAAAACTGTTTTTT
>NA|TRBV5-4|TRBJ2-7|once
CASSSDDLW
TGTGCCAGCAGCTCCGATGATCTGTGG
>NA|TRBV4-2|TRBJ2-2|NA
CASSQTGLTGELFF
TGTGCCAGCAGCCAGACAGGTCTCACCGGGGAGCTGTTTTTT
>TRBD2|TRBV28|TRBJ2-3|few
CASKGREGGDTQYF
TGTGCCAGCAAAGGGCGGGAGGGCGGAGATACGCAGTATTTT
>NA|TRBV2|TRBJ2-5|NA
CARGGETQYF
TGTGCCAGAGGGGGAGAGACCCAGTACTTC
>NA|TRBV5-1|TRBJ2-7|few
CASSLGAVTPEQYF
TGCGCCAGCAGCTTGGGGGCCGTGACACCAGAGCAGTACTTC
>TRBD1|TRBV6-5|TRBJ1-5|few
CASRGQGSSTPQHF
TGTGCCAGCAGAGGACAGGGCTCATCAACGCCCCAGCATTTT
>NA|TRBV30|TRBJ1-2|NA
CAWTRTVGYTF
TGTGCCTGGACACGAACAGTTGGCTACACCTTC
>NA|TRBV29-1|TRBJ2-6|few
CSVGLLSGANVLTF
TGCAGCGTTGGACTGCTCTCTGGGGCCAACGTCCTGACTTTC
>TRBD2|TRBV2|TRBJ2-1|NA
CASGRTSHEQFF
TGTGCCAGCGGGCGGACTAGCCATGAGCAGTTCTTC
>TRBD2|TRBV5-1|TRBJ2-7|few
CASSFLGTSGYEQYF
TGCGCCAGCAGCTTCCTCGGGACTAGCGGGTACGAGCAGTACTTC
>TRBD2|TRBV29-1|TRBJ2-7|few
CSVEKNSGDEQYF
TGCAGCGTTGAAAAAAATAGCGGGGACGAGCAGTACTTC
>TRBD1|TRBV14|TRBJ1-2|NA
CASSPPAGQGNYGYTF
TGTGCCAGCAGCCCGCCGGCGGGACAGGGTAACTATGGCTACACCTTC
>NA|TRBV28|TRBJ1-5|few
CAHGRGNSQPQHF
TGTGCCCACGGACGGGGTAATAGTCAGCCCCAGCATTTT
>TRBD2|TRBV30|TRBJ2-1|NA
CAWSESPGGLVGEQFF
TGTGCCTGGAGTGAGTCACCGGGAGGGCTAGTAGGTGAGCAGTTCTTC
>NA|TRBV29-1|TRBJ2-3|NA
CGFSTDTQYF
TGCGGCTTTAGCACAGATACGCAGTATTTT
>NA|TRBV30|TRBJ1-1|NA
CAWDRMNTEAFF
TGTGCCTGGGACAGGATGAACACTGAAGCTTTCTTT
>TRBD2|TRBV6-6|TRBJ2-7|few
CASSYGGGVYEQYF
TGTGCCAGCAGTTACGGGGGAGGGGTCTACGAGCAGTACTTC
>NA|TRBV5-1|TRBJ2-7|NA
CASSSARGTSYEQYF
TGCGCCAGCAGTTCGGCCCGGGGCACTTCATACGAGCAGTACTTC
>TRBD2|TRBV7-8|TRBJ2-1|NA
CASSPRLAGGKGDEQFF
TGTGCCAGCAGCCCCCGACTAGCGGGAGGGAAGGGCGATGAGCAGTTCTTC
>NA|TRBV29-1|TRBJ1-3|NA
CSVQVGSSGNTIYF
TGCAGCGTTCAGGTTGGGAGCTCTGGAAACACCATATATTTT
>NA|TRBV5-1|TRBJ2-7|NA
CASSFRPISSYEQYF
TGCGCCAGCAGCTTTCGACCGATAAGCTCCTACGAGCAGTACTTC
>TRBD2|TRBV5-1|TRBJ2-3|NA
CASSLTGGPRDTQYF
TGCGCCAGCAGCTTGACGGGGGGGCCAAGAGATACGCAGTATTTT
>TRBD1|TRBV28|TRBJ2-5|NA
CASSGPGQLEETQYF
TGTGCCAGCAGTGGCCCGGGACAGCTCGAAGAGACCCAGTACTTC
>TRBD1|TRBV30|TRBJ1-1|NA
CAWSRSRTGSRTEAFF
TGTGCCTGGAGTCGTTCCCGGACAGGGAGCAGGACTGAAGCTTTCTTT
>NA|TRBV29-1|TRBJ2-7|few
CSVGETYEQYF
TGCAGCGTTGGCGAGACCTACGAGCAGTACTTC
>NA|TRBV7-2|TRBJ1-2|NA
CASSPAGGSYGYTF
TGTGCCAGCAGCCCTGCGGGGGGTTCCTATGGCTACACCTTC
>NA|TRBV9|TRBJ2-5|few
CASSVNIQETQYF
TGTGCCAGCAGCGTGAACATTCAAGAGACCCAGTACTTC
>NA|TRBV29-1|TRBJ2-1|NA
CSVEEQFF
TGCAGCGTTGAAGAGCAGTTCTTC
>TRBD1|TRBV7-2|TRBJ1-6|NA
CASRSGTGGVPLHF
TGTGCCAGCAGATCCGGGACAGGGGGGGTCCCTCTCCACTTT
>NA|TRBV21-1|TRBJ1-5|NA
CATAGVSNQPQHF
TGTGCCACCGCAGGGGTAAGCAATCAGCCCCAGCATTTT
>NA|TRBV27|TRBJ1-6|NA
CASRYQGNSPLHF
TGTGCCAGCAGATACCAGGGGAATTCACCCCTCCACTTT
>NA|TRBV29-1|TRBJ1-1|few
CSANRALNTEAFF
TGCAGCGCCAACAGAGCTTTGAACACTGAAGCTTTCTTT
>TRBD2|TRBV29-1|TRBJ2-1|few
CSVLLAGRQFF
TGCAGCGTCCTGCTAGCGGGGCGGCAGTTCTTC
>TRBD1|TRBV18|TRBJ2-7|NA
CASSLRTGDPYEQYF
TGTGCCAGCTCCCTCAGGACAGGCGATCCCTACGAGCAGTACTTC
>NA|TRBV7-8|TRBJ2-5|once
CASSLVRAEYQETQYF
TGTGCCAGCAGCTTAGTCAGAGCCGAGTACCAAGAGACCCAGTACTTC
>NA|TRBV14|TRBJ2-1|few
CASAITSNEQFF
TGTGCCAGCGCTATAACGAGCAATGAGCAGTTCTTC
>TRBD2|TRBV4-3|TRBJ2-1|once
CASSLGGERFGEQFF
TGCGCCAGCAGCCTCGGGGGGGAGAGGTTTGGTGAGCAGTTCTTC
>TRBD1|TRBV2|TRBJ2-3|few
CASRGTGADTQYF
TGTGCCAGCAGGGGGACAGGGGCGGATACGCAGTATTTT